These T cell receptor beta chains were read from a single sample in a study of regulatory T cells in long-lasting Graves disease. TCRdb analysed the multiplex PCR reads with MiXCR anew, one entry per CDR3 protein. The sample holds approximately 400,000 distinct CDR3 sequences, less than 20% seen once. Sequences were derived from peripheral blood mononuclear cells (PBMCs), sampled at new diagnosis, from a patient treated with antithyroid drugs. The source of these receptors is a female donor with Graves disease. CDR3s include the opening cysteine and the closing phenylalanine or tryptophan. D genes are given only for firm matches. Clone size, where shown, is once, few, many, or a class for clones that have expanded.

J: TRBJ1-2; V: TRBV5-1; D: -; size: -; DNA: TGCGCCAGCAGCACAACAGGATCCCGCTACTATGGCTACACCTTC; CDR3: CASSTTGSRYYGYTF
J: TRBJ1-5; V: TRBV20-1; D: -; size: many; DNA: TGCAGTGCTAGAGCTGGGGGCCCTAGCAATCAGCCCCAGCATTTT; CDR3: CSARAGGPSNQPQHF
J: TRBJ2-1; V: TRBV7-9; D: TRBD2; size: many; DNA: TGTGCCAGCAGCCAATTCACTAGCGGTGGGTCCTACAATGAGCAGTTCTTC; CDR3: CASSQFTSGGSYNEQFF
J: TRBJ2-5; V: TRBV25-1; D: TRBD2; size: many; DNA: TGTGCCAGCAGCCCAACTAGCGGGGGACAAGAGACCCAGTACTTC; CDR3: CASSPTSGGQETQYF
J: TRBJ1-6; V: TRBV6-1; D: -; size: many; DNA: TGTGCCAGCAGTACCAGACATAATTCACCCCTCCACTTT; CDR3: CASSTRHNSPLHF
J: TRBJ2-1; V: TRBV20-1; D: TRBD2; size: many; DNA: TGCAGTGCTCCCACCGGGACTAGCGGCTACAATGAGCAGTTCTTC; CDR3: CSAPTGTSGYNEQFF
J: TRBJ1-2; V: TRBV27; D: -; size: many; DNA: TGTGCCAGCAGTTACAGGGTTAACTATGGCTACACCTTC; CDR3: CASSYRVNYGYTF
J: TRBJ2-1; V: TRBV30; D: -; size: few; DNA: TGTGCCTGGAGTGTACTACTACCGGAAATCGGGACCTACAATGAGCAGTTCTTC; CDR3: CAWSVLLPEIGTYNEQFF
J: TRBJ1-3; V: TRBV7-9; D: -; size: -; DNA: TGTGCCAGCAGTCCCACAGGGATCGCCGGAAACACCATATATTTT; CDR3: CASSPTGIAGNTIYF
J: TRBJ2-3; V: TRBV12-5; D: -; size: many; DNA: TGTGCTAGTGGTTTGGTAAGAGGGCGGGTGGAAGATACGCAGTATTTT; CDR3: CASGLVRGRVEDTQYF
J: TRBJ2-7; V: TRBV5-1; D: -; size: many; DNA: TGCGCCAGCAGCGCCTCGGACGAGTCCTACGAGCAGTACTTC; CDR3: CASSASDESYEQYF
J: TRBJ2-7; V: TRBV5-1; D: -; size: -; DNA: TGCGCCAGCAGCTTGGGGCCTGGCAGTGAGACCTACGAGCAGTACTTC; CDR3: CASSLGPGSETYEQYF
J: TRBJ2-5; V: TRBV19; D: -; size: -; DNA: TGTGCCAGTAGTATCGGGACCGCCGATGAGACCCAGTACTTC; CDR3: CASSIGTADETQYF
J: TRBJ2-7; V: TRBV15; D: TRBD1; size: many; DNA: TGTGCCACCAGCACCGGGACAGGGGATTTCTACGAGCAGTACTTC; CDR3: CATSTGTGDFYEQYF
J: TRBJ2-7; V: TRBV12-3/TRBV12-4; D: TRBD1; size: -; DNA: TGTGCCAGCAGTTTAGTAGGGGGCCTAAGTTACCACGAGCAGTACTTC; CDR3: CASSLVGGLSYHEQYF
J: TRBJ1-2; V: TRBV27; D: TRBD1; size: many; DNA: TGTGCCAGCAGTTCGACAGGGGGCGATTTGCGCTACACCTTC; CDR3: CASSSTGGDLRYTF
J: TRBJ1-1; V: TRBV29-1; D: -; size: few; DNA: TGCAGCGTCGCCGTTCTAAATCCTGAAGCTTTCTTT; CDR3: CSVAVLNPEAFF
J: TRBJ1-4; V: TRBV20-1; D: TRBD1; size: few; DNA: TGCAGTGCGGCTACAGGGGGGACTAATGAAAAACTGTTTTTT; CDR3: CSAATGGTNEKLFF
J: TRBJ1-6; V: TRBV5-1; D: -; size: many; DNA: TGTGCCAGCAGCTTAGGGCAGAGATATAATTCACCCCTCCACTTT; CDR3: CASSLGQRYNSPLHF
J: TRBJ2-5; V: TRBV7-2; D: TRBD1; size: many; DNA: TGTGCCAGCAGCTTAAGGGACAGGGGGGAGACCCAGTACTTC; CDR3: CASSLRDRGETQYF
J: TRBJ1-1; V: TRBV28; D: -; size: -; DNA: TGTGCCAGCGGCCCATCCGTCACTGAAGCTTTCTTT; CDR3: CASGPSVTEAFF
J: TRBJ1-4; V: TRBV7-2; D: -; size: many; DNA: TGTGCCAGCAGCTTAGGCGTTCGGATCCCTGGTTATGAAAAACTGTTTTTT; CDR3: CASSLGVRIPGYEKLFF
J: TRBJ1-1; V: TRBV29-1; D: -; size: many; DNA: TGCAGCGTCGCAACCCAAGTATCTATGAACACTGAAGCTTTCTTT; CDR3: CSVATQVSMNTEAFF
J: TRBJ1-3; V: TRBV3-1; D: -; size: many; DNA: TGTGCCAGCAGCCATAAGGGCCGTACTGGAAACACCATATATTTT; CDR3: CASSHKGRTGNTIYF
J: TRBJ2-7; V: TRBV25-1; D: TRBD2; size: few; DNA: TGTGCCAGCGGGTCTAGCGGGGACCCCTACGAGCAGTACTTC; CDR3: CASGSSGDPYEQYF
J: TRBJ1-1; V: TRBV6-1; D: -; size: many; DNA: TGTGCCGCCCGAGCGGGAATGAACACTGAAGCTTTCTTT; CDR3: CAARAGMNTEAFF
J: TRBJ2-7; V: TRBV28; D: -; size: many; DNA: TGTGCCAGCGGACTGGTTAGCTCCTACGAGCAGTACTTC; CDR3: CASGLVSSYEQYF
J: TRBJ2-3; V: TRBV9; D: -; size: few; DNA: TGTGCCAGCACCACCTCGTCTGCCGCAGATACGCAGTATTTT; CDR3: CASTTSSAADTQYF
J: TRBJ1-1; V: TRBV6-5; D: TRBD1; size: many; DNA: TGTGCCAGCAGTTTACATGGACAGGGGGCCACTGAAGCTTTCTTT; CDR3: CASSLHGQGATEAFF
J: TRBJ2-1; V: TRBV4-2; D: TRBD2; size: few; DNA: TGTGCCAGCAGCCAACTAGCGGGAGGAGAAGTCGATGAGCAGTTCTTC; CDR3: CASSQLAGGEVDEQFF
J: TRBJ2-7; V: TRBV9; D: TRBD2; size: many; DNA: TGTGCCAGCAGCGCCGTAGCGGGATCATACGAGCAGTACTTC; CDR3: CASSAVAGSYEQYF
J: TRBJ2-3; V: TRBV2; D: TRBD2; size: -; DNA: TGTGCCAGCAGACCGCAAGCGGGAGGGTCAGATACGCAGTATTTT; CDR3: CASRPQAGGSDTQYF
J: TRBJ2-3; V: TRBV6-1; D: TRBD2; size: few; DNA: TGTGCCAGCAGCTCAAGACTAGCGGCTAGCACAGATACGCAGTATTTT; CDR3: CASSSRLAASTDTQYF
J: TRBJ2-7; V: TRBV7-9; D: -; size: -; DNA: TGTGCCAGCAGCTCACTAGCAAACGAGCAGTACTTC; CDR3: CASSSLANEQYF
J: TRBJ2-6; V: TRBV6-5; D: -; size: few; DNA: TGTGCCAGCAGTTACTCGGGCGGGTTACCTGGGGCCAACGTCCTGACTTTC; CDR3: CASSYSGGLPGANVLTF
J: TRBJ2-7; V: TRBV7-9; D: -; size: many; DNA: TGTGCCAGCAGCTTAGGCGGCGGAACCTACGAGCAGTACTTC; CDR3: CASSLGGGTYEQYF
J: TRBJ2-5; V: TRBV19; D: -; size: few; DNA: TGTGCCAGTAGTACGCTACAACAGTCGTGGGAGACCCAGTACTTC; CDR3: CASSTLQQSWETQYF
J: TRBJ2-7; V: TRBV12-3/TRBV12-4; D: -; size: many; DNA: TGTGCCAGCAGTTTCCGTGACAGCTACGAGCAGTACTTC; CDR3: CASSFRDSYEQYF
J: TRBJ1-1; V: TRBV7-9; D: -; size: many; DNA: TGTGCCAGCAGCTTAACCCCGGGACCTTTGAACACTGAAGCTTTCTTT; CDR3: CASSLTPGPLNTEAFF
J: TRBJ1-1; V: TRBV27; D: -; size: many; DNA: TGTGCCAGCAGACCTTATACCAAGAACACTGAAGCTTTCTTT; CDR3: CASRPYTKNTEAFF
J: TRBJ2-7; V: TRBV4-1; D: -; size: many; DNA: TGCGCCAGCAGCGCAGGGATGTACGAGCAGTACTTC; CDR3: CASSAGMYEQYF
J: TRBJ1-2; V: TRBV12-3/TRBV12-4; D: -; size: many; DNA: TGTGCCAGCAGTTTAATGAATGGTGGCAGGTACTATGGCTACACCTTC; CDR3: CASSLMNGGRYYGYTF
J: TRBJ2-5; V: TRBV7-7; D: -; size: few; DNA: TGTGCTAGCAGCTTAGGCCCGGAGTACCAAGAGACCCAGTACTTC; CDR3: CASSLGPEYQETQYF